Given below is one T cell receptor (beta chain) in context. Its antigen is currently unknown. This record belongs to a study of T cell repertoires in cytomegalovirus infection. On the study more broadly: The public TCR beta signatures pointed to both CMV infection and matching HLA type.

J was trimmed by 9 bases and V by 8 bases; bases with no gene match: 5. This CDR3 has 11 residues. CDR1 DFQATT and CDR2 SNEGSKA come from the germline V gene (reference sequence). Study-wide findings and caveats: Frequencies of public TCR beta families were cumulated, and this identified carriers of CMV plus the relevant HLA. It was HLA-C-restricted CMV-specific TCR beta clonotypes that dominated the response ex vivo.

TCRdb independently ran MiXCR on the reads; one entry per CDR3 protein. The sample lists 300,000 to 450,000 distinct CDR3 sequences, over 15% occurring once. This TCR came from a human donor in good health (CMV status not recorded). Some clones in this sample may be carry-over from other donors' samples. The rearrangement links TRBV20-1 to TRBJ2-1; 9 bases match TRBD1. The source material was PBMCs. The CDR3 loop is CSTGQGFEQFF. CDR3 nucleotides: TGCAGTACAGGACAGGGGTTTGAGCAGTTCTTC.